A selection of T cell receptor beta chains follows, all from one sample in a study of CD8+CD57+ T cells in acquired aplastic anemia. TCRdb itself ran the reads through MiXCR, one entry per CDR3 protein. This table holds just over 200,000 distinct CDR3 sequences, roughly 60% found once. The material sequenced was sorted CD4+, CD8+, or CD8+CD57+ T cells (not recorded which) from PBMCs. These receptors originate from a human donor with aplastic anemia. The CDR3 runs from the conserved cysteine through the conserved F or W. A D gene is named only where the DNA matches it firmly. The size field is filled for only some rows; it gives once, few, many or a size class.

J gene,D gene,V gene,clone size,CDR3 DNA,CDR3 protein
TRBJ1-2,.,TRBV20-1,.,TGCAGTGCTAGAGATCTTTCAGATAACTATGGCTACACCTTC,CSARDLSDNYGYTF
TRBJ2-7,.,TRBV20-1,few,TGCAGTGCTAGTAGTGGGACTGGGTACGAGCAGTACTTC,CSASSGTGYEQYF
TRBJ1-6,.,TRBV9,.,TGTGCCAGCAACGATGATTTAAGATCACCCCTCCACTTT,CASNDDLRSPLHF
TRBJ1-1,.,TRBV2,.,TGTGCCAGCAGGGATACAGGGTCTATTGGCACTGAAGCTTTCTTT,CASRDTGSIGTEAFF
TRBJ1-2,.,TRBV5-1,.,TGTGCCAGCAGCTCAGCCATACAGGGATATGGCTACACCTTC,CASSSAIQGYGYTF
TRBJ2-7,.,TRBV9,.,TGTGCCAGCAGCGGACCGGGACGGGGTGTAGAGCAGTACTTC,CASSGPGRGVEQYF
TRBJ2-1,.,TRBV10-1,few,TGCGCCAGCAGTGAAGAAGGGAGGGGGTCCTACAATGAGCAGTTCTTC,CASSEEGRGSYNEQFF
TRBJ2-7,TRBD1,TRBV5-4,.,TGTGCCAGCAGTGAGGGACAGGGGACATCCTACGAGCAGTACTTC,CASSEGQGTSYEQYF
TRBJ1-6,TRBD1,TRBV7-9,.,TGTGCCGGCAGCTCCTCCGGGACAGGGACCGGCTGGGACCTCCACTTT,CAGSSSGTGTGWDLHF
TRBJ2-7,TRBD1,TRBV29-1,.,TGCAGCGTTGATAGTAAGGACAGGGGATACGAGCAGTACTTC,CSVDSKDRGYEQYF
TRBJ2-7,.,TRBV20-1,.,TGCAATGCTAGAGATACTGTAGCCTACGAGCAGTACTTC,CNARDTVAYEQYF
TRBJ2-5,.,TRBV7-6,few,TGTGCCAGCAGCTCTATTACGAGGGCGCAAACCCTTCGGCCCCAGTACTTC,CASSSITRAQTLRPQYF
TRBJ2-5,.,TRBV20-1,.,TGCAGTGCTAGTCAGGGGGAGACCCAGTACTTC,CSASQGETQYF
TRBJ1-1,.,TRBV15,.,TGTGCCACCAGCAGCCTAGAAAACAGGGACAACACTGAAGCTTTCTTT,CATSSLENRDNTEAFF
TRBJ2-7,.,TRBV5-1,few,TGCGCCAGCAGCAATGGGACGGCTTCCTACGAGCAGTACTTC,CASSNGTASYEQYF
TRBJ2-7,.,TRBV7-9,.,TGTGCCAGCAGCTCCCCGACAGTGGACGAGCAGTACTTC,CASSSPTVDEQYF
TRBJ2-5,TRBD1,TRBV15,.,TGTGCCACCAGCCCCGGCGAGGGGGCCCCAGAGACCCAGTACTTC,CATSPGEGAPETQYF
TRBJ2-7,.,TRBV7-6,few,TGTGCCAGCAGCAAACGAGAGAGCTCCTACGAGCAGTACTTC,CASSKRESSYEQYF
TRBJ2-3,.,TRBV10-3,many,TGTGCCACTCGGGACACCAACACAGATACGCAGTATTTT,CATRDTNTDTQYF
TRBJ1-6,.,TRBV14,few,TGTGCCAGCAGCCAAGATTCAGGGTCCTATTCACCCCTCCACTTT,CASSQDSGSYSPLHF
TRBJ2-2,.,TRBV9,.,TGTGCCAGCAGCGTAGGAAACACCGGGGAGCTGTTTTTT,CASSVGNTGELFF
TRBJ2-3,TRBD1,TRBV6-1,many,TGTGCCAGCAGTAGGGACAGGGGGCGCACAGATACGCAGTATTTT,CASSRDRGRTDTQYF
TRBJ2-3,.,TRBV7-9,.,TGTGCCAGCAGGGGGGATGAGGAGAGGAACCCTTTGAAGGCGCAGTATTTT,CASRGDEERNPLKAQYF
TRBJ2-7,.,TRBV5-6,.,TGTGCCAGCAGCTTGGGGCAGGGAGGCCTCGAGCAGTACTTC,CASSLGQGGLEQYF
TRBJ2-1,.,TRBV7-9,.,TGTGCCAGCAGCTTCCATTACAATGAGCAGTTCTTC,CASSFHYNEQFF
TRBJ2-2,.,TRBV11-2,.,TGTGCCAGCAGCTTAGAAGGGGACTCCCGAATCGGGGAGCTGTTTTTT,CASSLEGDSRIGELFF
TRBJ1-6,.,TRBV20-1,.,TGCAGTGCCCCGAATCGGAATTCACCCCTCCACTTT,CSAPNRNSPLHF
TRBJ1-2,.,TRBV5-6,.,TGTGCCAGCAGCTTGGCGAGGCCCAACCCACATGGCTACACCTTC,CASSLARPNPHGYTF
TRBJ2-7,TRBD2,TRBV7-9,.,TGTGCCAGCAGCTCCCTAGCGGGGGGGAACTACGAGCAGTACTTC,CASSSLAGGNYEQYF
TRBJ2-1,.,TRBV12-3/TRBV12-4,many,TGTGCCAGCAGCCCTGGGCCGGACACCTACAATGAGCAGTTCTTC,CASSPGPDTYNEQFF
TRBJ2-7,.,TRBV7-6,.,TGTGCCAGCAGCCCGAACATGGGGGTGGTAAGGACTTACGAGCAGTACTTC,CASSPNMGVVRTYEQYF
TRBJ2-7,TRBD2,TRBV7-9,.,TGTGCCAGCAGCTTACTAGCGGGGGATACCTACGAGCAGTACTTC,CASSLLAGDTYEQYF
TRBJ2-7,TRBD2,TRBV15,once,TGTGCCACCAGCAAAGAAGTTCCGGGACAGCTACTAGCGGGAGGGCCCTACGAGCAGTACTTC,CATSKEVPGQLLAGGPYEQYF
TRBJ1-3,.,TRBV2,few,TGTGCCAGCAGTGCCTACACTGGAAACACCATATATTTT,CASSAYTGNTIYF
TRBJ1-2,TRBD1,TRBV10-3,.,TGTGCCATCAGTGAGTACTCTACCGGGACAGCCAACTATGGCTACACCTTC,CAISEYSTGTANYGYTF
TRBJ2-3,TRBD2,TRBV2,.,TGTGCCAGCATTAGGACTAGCGGGGGGGGCCTTACGCAGTATTTT,CASIRTSGGGLTQYF
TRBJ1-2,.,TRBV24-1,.,TGTGCCACCAGTGATAACAGGGCGGGCTACACCTTC,CATSDNRAGYTF
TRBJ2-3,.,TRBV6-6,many,TGTGCCAGCAGCAACTCCCCGATCGAACCTACGCAGTATTTT,CASSNSPIEPTQYF
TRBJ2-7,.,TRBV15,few,TGTGCCACCAGCAGTGGAGGCCGTGGTGGTTACGAGCAGTACTTC,CATSSGGRGGYEQYF
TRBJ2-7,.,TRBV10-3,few,TGTGCCATCAGTGAGTCGAATATCAGGGGAACCTACGAGCAGTACTTC,CAISESNIRGTYEQYF
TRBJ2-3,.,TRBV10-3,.,TGTGCCAGCAGTTACGGCACCCCTAGCACAGATACGCAGTATTTT,CASSYGTPSTDTQYF